The T cell receptor (beta chain) described here comes from a study of T cells expressing NK-cell markers. As for the study in general: CD3+CD56+NKG2C+, CD3+CD56+NKG2C- and CD3+CD56-NKG2C+ T cells, once sorted, supplied the TCR beta repertoires.

TCRdb reprocessed the 5' RACE reads and reports one entry per CDR3 protein, with no DNA. Its listing shows about 460,000 distinct CDR3 sequences. This TCR derives from a woman aged 45-59 years in good health. The sequenced sample consisted of blood T cells: a sorted CD56 or NKG2C T cell subset, CD4+ or CD8+ T cells, or bulk PBMC T cells (not recorded which).

CDR3: CSVPTGEVKNIQYF. The chain is built from TRBV20-1 and TRBJ2-4; with no DNA, the TCRdb D assignment of TRBD2 cannot be verified. From germline, CDR1 is DFQATT and CDR2 SNEGSKA (reference sequence). The CDR3 sequence is 14 residues long.